One sample yielded the 28 T cell receptor beta chains listed below, sequenced in a study of blood T cell repertoires in COVID-19. Produced via immunoSEQ multiplex PCR; TCRdb's table is partial and in-frame only. Here the sample spans about 190,000 clones, around 84% being singletons. Sequencing was carried out using peripheral blood. These receptors were taken from a human donor in a cohort sampled during active COVID-19.

The V call is TRBV7-9, the J call TRBJ2-1, with 12 positions matching TRBD2. The CDR3 is made up of 18 amino acids. Germline V CDR1 and CDR2: SEHNR, FQNEAQ (reference sequence). J was trimmed by 5 bases and V by 5 bases; bases with no gene match: 13. CDR3 nucleotide sequence: TGTGCCAGCAGCCGGACTAGCGGGGTTTTAGTTGGGGACAATGAGCAGTTCTTC. Protein product: CASSRTSGVLVGDNEQFF.

This chain links TRBV19 with TRBJ2-1; 8 bases are shared with TRBD2. The V gene end was trimmed by 3 bases and the J gene end by 7 bases; junction bases not matched to a gene: 5. Germline lookup yields CDR1 LNHDA and CDR2 SQIVND (reference sequence). The CDR3 length is 14 residues. CDR3 in DNA: TGTGCCAGTAGTATTAGCGGGATGAGGAATGAGCAGTTCTTC. It yields the protein CASSISGMRNEQFF.

This sequence joins TRBV24-1 and TRBJ2-1, with TRBD1 matching 10 bases. Germline V gives CDR1 KGHDR, CDR2 SFDVKD. The CDR3 contains 14 residues. With V trimmed by 7 bases and J by 8 bases, 7 bases remained unmatched. The CDR3 region is CATRGRDRGYEQFF. CDR3 nucleotides: TGTGCCACCAGGGGCCGGGACAGGGGATATGAGCAGTTCTTC.

This rearrangement joins TRBV6-1 to TRBJ1-2; 7 bases match TRBD1. Germline V CDR1 and CDR2: MNHNS, SASEGT. This CDR3 is 14 amino acids long. The V segment lost 2 bases and the J segment 4 bases; nucleotides outside the gene matches: 4. The DNA for the CDR3 is TGTGCCAGCAGTGAAACCGGGACAGCCTATGGCTACACCTTC. Translating it yields CASSETGTAYGYTF.

The chain carries TRBV10-3 and TRBJ2-5, with TRBD1 identical over 10 bases. The CDR3 has 14 residues. Germline lookup yields CDR1 ENHRY and CDR2 SYGVKD. V shed 10 bases and J 3 bases; nucleotides not matched to a gene: 8. The DNA of the CDR3 is TGTGCCACCGGGACAGGGGCGTCGGAAGAGACCCAGTACTTC. This gives the protein CATGTGASEETQYF.

V gene TRBV24-1 combines with J gene TRBJ2-6; D is possibly TRBD1 (6 bases). V lost 5 bases and J 4 bases, leaving 8 bases between the germline ends. The germline V gene has CDR1 KGHDR and CDR2 SFDVKD. This CDR3 has 14 amino acids. The CDR3 loop reads CATSAGAGANVLTF. The CDR3 DNA is TGTGCCACCAGTGCAGGGGCGGGGGCCAACGTCCTGACTTTC.

The chain recombines TRBV5-1 with TRBJ2-3; 10 positions agree with TRBD2. This CDR3 spans 15 amino acids. Germline loops: CDR1 SGHRS, CDR2 YFSETQ. J gave up 8 bases and V 4 bases, and 10 bases lay outside the gene matches. The CDR3 loop reads CASSLAGAPGPTQYF. CDR3 bases: TGCGCCAGCAGCCTAGCGGGGGCCCCCGGGCCTACGCAGTATTTT. The variable domain in full, with the rest retrieved from reference TRBV5-1 and TRBJ2-3, is KAGVTQTPRYLIKTRGQQVTLSCSPISGHRSVSWYQQTPGQGLQFLFEYFSETQRNKGNFPGRFSGRQFSNSRSEMNVSTLELGDSALYLCASSLAGAPGPTQYFGPGTRLTVL.

The chain is built from TRBV9 and TRBJ2-3, with D unresolved. Germline assignment: CDR1 SGDLS and CDR2 YYNGEE. Trimming removed 2 bases from V and 5 bases from J, with 9 bases in between. The CDR3 covers 13 residues. The CDR3 DNA reads as TGTGCCAGCAGCGTGACACAGATAGATACGCAGTATTTT. Translation gives CASSVTQIDTQYF.

This chain connects TRBV14 to TRBJ2-1; weak D call: TRBD1 (6 bases). Germline values: CDR1 SGHDN, CDR2 FVKESK. V lost 2 bases and J 12 bases, leaving 14 bases between the germline ends. This CDR3 comprises 13 residues. The CDR3 loop reads CASSQNQQGVQFF. CDR3 DNA sequence: TGTGCCAGCAGCCAAAACCAACAGGGTGTGCAGTTCTTC.

This rearrangement joins TRBV7-9 to TRBJ1-4, with 8 bases aligning to TRBD1. The V gene's germline CDR1 is SEHNR and CDR2 FQNEAQ (reference sequence). J gave up 6 bases and V 5 bases, and 14 bases lay outside the gene matches. The CDR3 spans 17 residues. The CDR3 region is CASSKSARGHEDEKLFF. CDR3 DNA: TGTGCCAGCAGCAAAAGTGCCAGGGGGCACGAGGATGAAAAACTGTTTTTT. Variable domain in full (rest from reference TRBV7-9 and TRBJ1-4): DTGVSQNPRHKITKRGQNVTFRCDPISEHNRLYWYRQTLGQGPEFLTYFQNEAQLEKSRLLSDRFSAERPKGSFSTLEIQRTEQGDSAMYLCASSKSARGHEDEKLFFGSGTQLSVL.

In DNA form, the CDR3 reads TGTGCCAGCAGCCCCCTAGCCCCGCGTACTGAAGCTTTCTTT. Amino acid sequence: CASSPLAPRTEAFF. V gene TRBV5-6 combines with J gene TRBJ1-1; D is uncertain. CDR1 is SGHDT, CDR2 YYEEEE, per germline. The CDR3 loop spans 14 amino acids. Trimming removed 4 bases at V and 5 bases at J, with 15 bases between.

This clone was seen a few times. V gene TRBV6-1 combines with J gene TRBJ1-1; D remains ambiguous. CDR3 length: 16 residues. V dropped 2 bases and J dropped 1 base, with 14 bases sitting between them. CDR1 and CDR2 (germline): MNHNS, SASEGT. The CDR3 nucleotides read TGTGCCAGCAGTGAAAGGCGTAGAGGCCGGAACACTGAAGCTTTCTTT. It codes for CASSERRRGRNTEAFF.

The V gene is TRBV23-1, the J gene TRBJ2-7; possibly TRBD1 for D (6 bases). TRBV23-1 is noted as an ORF with a role that remains uncertain. This CDR3 comprises 17 residues. Trimming removed 8 bases from V and 5 bases from J, with 28 bases in between. In DNA, the CDR3 is TGCGCCAGCGGGGGCGGAGTAGACCGCTCAGAGCGCCACGAGCAGTACGTC. Its protein product is CASGGGVDRSERHEQYV.

Remarks on this clone: Mismatch with germline at one junction end may stem from a read error. The J gene is TRBJ1-1, the V gene TRBV2, with D perhaps TRBD1 (5 bases). This CDR3 is built from 12 residues. Per germline, CDR1 SNHLY and CDR2 FYNNEI. The CDR3 DNA follows: TGTGCCAGCAGTAACCCACCCGGGCATGGGGCTTTT. This codes for CASSNPPGHGAF.

V is TRBV5-4 and J is TRBJ1-6, with TRBD1 matching 7 bases. The CDR3 covers 14 residues. From germline, CDR1 is SGHNT and CDR2 YYREEE (reference sequence). Germline trimming cut 4 bases from V and 7 bases from J; bases unmatched to any gene: 5. The CDR3 DNA follows: TGTGCCAGCAGCCCACAGGGGACCAATTCACCCCTCCACTTT. Translating it yields CASSPQGTNSPLHF.

The chain couples TRBV2 to TRBJ2-7, with a tentative D call TRBD1 (6 bases). V gave up 5 bases and J gave up 7 bases, with 12 bases separating them. Germline-derived CDR1 and CDR2 are SNHLY and FYNNEI. This CDR3 region has 12 residues. The CDR3: CASSTGFLEQYV. For the CDR3, the DNA is TGTGCCAGCAGTACAGGGTTCCTGGAGCAGTACGTC.

The CDR3 coding sequence is TGTGCCAGCAGGCAACGACAGGGTACCTACGAGCAGTACTTC. The encoded protein is CASRQRQGTYEQYF. The chain has TRBV7-2 and TRBJ2-7; TRBD1 agrees at 7 bases. In germline, CDR1 is SGHTA, CDR2 FQGNSA. The CDR3 sequence is 14 residues long. The junction had 7 bases not matched to a gene; V was cut back by 6 bases and J by 2 bases.

This chain joins TRBV6-5 and TRBJ2-4; tentative D call: TRBD2 (6 bases). Per the germline V gene, CDR1 is MNHEY and CDR2 is SVGAGI. V was shortened by 0 bases and J by 11 bases, with 11 bases between the two germline ends. The CDR3 is made up of 13 amino acids. Here the CDR3 reads CASSYSIGGVQYF. In DNA form, the CDR3 reads TGTGCCAGCAGTTACTCGATAGGAGGGGTTCAGTACTTC.

The chain recombines TRBV2 with TRBJ1-6, with D perhaps matching TRBD1 (5 bases). Trimming stripped 8 bases from V and 0 bases from J, with 11 bases between. CDR3 size: 15 residues. The germline CDR1 and CDR2 sequences are SNHLY and FYNNEI. CDR3 in DNA: TGTGCCAGCGACAGCTCTACCTCCTATAATTCACCCCTCCACTTT. Its translation: CASDSSTSYNSPLHF.

The chain has TRBV2 and TRBJ2-2, with 8 bases fitting TRBD2. Germline assignment: CDR1 SNHLY and CDR2 FYNNEI. This CDR3 contains 15 residues. After removal of 8 bases from V and 1 base from J, the junction contained 6 bases not matched to a gene. The chain's CDR3 is CASAGLAGNTGELFF. In nucleotides, the CDR3 is TGTGCCAGCGCTGGACTAGCAGGGAACACCGGGGAGCTGTTTTTT.

The V and J genes are TRBV30 and TRBJ2-5; 7 positions agree with TRBD1. J gave up 3 bases and V 3 bases, and 7 bases lay outside the gene matches. The CDR3 covers 14 residues. Germline V gene sequence: CDR1 GTSNPN, CDR2 SVGIG (reference sequence). CDR3 sequence reads: CAWRGTARKETQYF. In DNA form, the CDR3 reads TGTGCCTGGAGAGGGACAGCGAGAAAAGAGACCCAGTACTTC. The full variable domain, its missing parts supplied by reference TRBV30 and TRBJ2-5, is SQTIHQWPATLVQPVGSPLSLECTVEGTSNPNLYWYRQAAGRGLQLLFYSVGIGQISSEVPQNLSASRPQDRQFILSSKKLLLSDSGFYLCAWRGTARKETQYFGPGTRLLVL.

The chain combines TRBV19 with TRBJ2-5, with D tentatively TRBD2 (6 bases). The CDR3 is 13 amino acids. Germline CDR1 LNHDA, CDR2 SQIVND (reference sequence). The V end lost 3 bases, the J end lost 5 bases, and 10 bases lay between the germline ends. The CDR3, as DNA: TGTGCCAGTAGTATCCGGGAGAGGGAGACCCAGTACTTC. Amino acids: CASSIRERETQYF.

The V call is TRBV4-1, the J call TRBJ2-3, with 10 bases matching TRBD2. There are 16 residues in the CDR3. CDR1 and CDR2 from the germline V gene are MGHRA and YSYEKL. The V segment lost 1 base and the J segment 6 bases; nucleotides outside the gene matches: 7. The CDR3 is CASSQGLAGAGDTQYF. The CDR3 DNA is TGCGCCAGCAGCCAAGGCCTAGCGGGAGCCGGGGATACGCAGTATTTT.

Here the CDR3 DNA reads TGTGCCAGTAGTCCGGACAGGGTAACATACGGGGAGCTGTTTTTT. This translates into CASSPDRVTYGELFF. The chain uses TRBV19 and TRBJ2-2; TRBD1 matches at 8 bases. The CDR3 loop spans 15 amino acids. V was pared by 5 bases and J by 7 bases, with 9 bases of the junction left unmatched. Germline lookup yields CDR1 LNHDA and CDR2 SQIVND (reference sequence). The whole variable domain, remainder taken from reference TRBV19 and TRBJ2-2, is DGGITQSPKYLFRKEGQNVTLSCEQNLNHDAMYWYRQDPGQGLRLIYYSQIVNDFQKGDIAEGYSVSREKKESFPLTVTSAQKNPTAFYLCASSPDRVTYGELFFGEGSRLTVL.

The chain combines TRBV7-9 with TRBJ2-2; 13 nucleotides agree with TRBD2. In germline, CDR1 is SEHNR, CDR2 FQNEAQ (reference sequence). The CDR3 covers 16 residues. Unmatched junction bases numbered 1, after V lost 6 bases and J lost 0 bases. The CDR3 loop reads CASRGLAGTNTGELFF. The CDR3 DNA reads as TGTGCCAGCAGGGGACTAGCGGGGACGAACACCGGGGAGCTGTTTTTT.

The chain employs TRBV27 and TRBJ1-1, with D tentatively TRBD1 (5 bases). The germline V gene has CDR1 MNHEY and CDR2 SMNVEV (reference sequence). This CDR3 has 14 residues. The V and J ends lost 0 bases and 10 bases respectively, with 15 bases between them. CDR3 bases: TGTGCCAGCAGTTTATCGCCAGGGCCCTATAGAGCTTTCTTT. It is translated as CASSLSPGPYRAFF.

This chain uses TRBV7-9 with TRBJ1-2; a possible D gene is TRBD1 (5 bases). Germline assignment: CDR1 SEHNR and CDR2 FQNEAQ (reference sequence). The V end lost 4 bases, the J end lost 6 bases, and 18 bases lay between the germline ends. This CDR3 has 15 amino acids. The CDR3 region is CASSSGAVKQNGYTF. The DNA of the CDR3 is TGTGCCAGCAGCTCTGGGGCCGTAAAGCAGAATGGCTACACCTTC.

This clone occurred once. This chain uses TRBV6-4 with TRBJ2-1; perhaps TRBD2 as D (5 bases). CDR3 length: 15 residues. Germline CDR1 reads MRHNA; CDR2 reads SNTAGT. Trimming left V 6 bases short and J 7 bases short, with 19 bases between. Here the CDR3 reads CASSPRTTGWNEQFF. The DNA of the CDR3 is TGTGCCAGCAGCCCACGGACCACGGGATGGAATGAGCAGTTCTTC.